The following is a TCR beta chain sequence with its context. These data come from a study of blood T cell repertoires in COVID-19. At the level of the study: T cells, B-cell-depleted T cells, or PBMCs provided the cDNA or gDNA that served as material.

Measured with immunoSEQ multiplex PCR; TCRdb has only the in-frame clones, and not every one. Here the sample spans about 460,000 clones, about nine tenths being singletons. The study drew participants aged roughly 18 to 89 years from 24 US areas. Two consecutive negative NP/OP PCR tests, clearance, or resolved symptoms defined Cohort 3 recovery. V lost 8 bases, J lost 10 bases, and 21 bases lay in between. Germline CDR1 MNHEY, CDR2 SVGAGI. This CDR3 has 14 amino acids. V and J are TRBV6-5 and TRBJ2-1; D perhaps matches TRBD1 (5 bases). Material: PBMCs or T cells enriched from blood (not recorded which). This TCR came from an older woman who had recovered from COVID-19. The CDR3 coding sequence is TGTGCCAGCCAGTCGAAGGGGCCCTCCCCGGAGCAGTTCTTC. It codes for CASQSKGPSPEQFF.